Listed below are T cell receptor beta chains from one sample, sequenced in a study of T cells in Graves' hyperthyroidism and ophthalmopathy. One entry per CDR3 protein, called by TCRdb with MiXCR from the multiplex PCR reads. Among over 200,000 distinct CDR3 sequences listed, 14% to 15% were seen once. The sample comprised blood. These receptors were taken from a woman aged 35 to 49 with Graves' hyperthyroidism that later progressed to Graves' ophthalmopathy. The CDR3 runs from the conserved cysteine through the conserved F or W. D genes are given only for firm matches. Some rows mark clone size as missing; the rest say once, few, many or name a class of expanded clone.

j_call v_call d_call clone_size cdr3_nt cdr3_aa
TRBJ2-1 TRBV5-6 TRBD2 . TGTGCCAGCAGCTTGGGGGCGGGAGTAACGAATGAGCAGTTCTTC CASSLGAGVTNEQFF
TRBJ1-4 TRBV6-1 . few TGTGCCAGCAGATCGGACACTAAGAATAGGAGTGAAAAACTGTTTTTT CASRSDTKNRSEKLFF
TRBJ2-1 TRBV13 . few TGTGCCAGCAGCTTTGGCCTGCTCTCCTACAATGAGCAGTTCTTC CASSFGLLSYNEQFF
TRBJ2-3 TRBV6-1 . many TGTGCCAGCAGTTCGACTCTAGATACGCAGTATTTT CASSSTLDTQYF
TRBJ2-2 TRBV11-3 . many TGTGCCAGCAGCCCACCCCCGGGGACCGGGGAGCTGTTTTTT CASSPPPGTGELFF
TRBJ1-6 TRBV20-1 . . TGCAGTGCTAGAGATTTCCGACAGGCCCCGCTCCCTAATTCACCCCTCCACTTT CSARDFRQAPLPNSPLHF
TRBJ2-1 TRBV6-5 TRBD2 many TGTGCCAGCAGTTACGGCGGGAGGTACAATGAGCAGTTCTTC CASSYGGRYNEQFF
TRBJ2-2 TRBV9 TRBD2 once TGTGCCAGCAGCGTAGCTCGTAGCGGGAGGGCCCCCGGGGAGCTGTTTTTT CASSVARSGRAPGELFF
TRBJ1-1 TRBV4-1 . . TGCGCCAGCAGCCCCCCCGGGACATCAAATAACACTGAAGCTTTCTTT CASSPPGTSNNTEAFF
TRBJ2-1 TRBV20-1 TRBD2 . TGCAGTGCTAGAGATGGGCTAGCGGGAGATCGCTCCTACAATGAGCAGTTCTTC CSARDGLAGDRSYNEQFF
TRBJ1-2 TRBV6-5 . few TGTGCCAGCAGTTACTCGGAAGGAGACTATGGCTACACCTTC CASSYSEGDYGYTF
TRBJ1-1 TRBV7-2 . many TGTGCCAGCAGCTTAATAGGGGTGAACACTGAAGCTTTCTTT CASSLIGVNTEAFF
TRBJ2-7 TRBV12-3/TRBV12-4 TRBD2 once TGTGCCAGCAGTTTGAAGCGGGGGGCTTACGGGCAGTACTTC CASSLKRGAYGQYF
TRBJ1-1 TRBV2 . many TGTGCCGGGGGGGCACATCAACTGAACACTGAAGCTTTCTTT CAGGAHQLNTEAFF
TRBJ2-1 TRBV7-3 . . TGTGCCAGCAGCCAGGTCGGCGGCCCGGGCGATGAGCAGTTCTTC CASSQVGGPGDEQFF
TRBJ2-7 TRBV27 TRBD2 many TGTGCCAGCAGGGACAAACCACTAGCGGGAACCCACGAGCAGTACTTC CASRDKPLAGTHEQYF